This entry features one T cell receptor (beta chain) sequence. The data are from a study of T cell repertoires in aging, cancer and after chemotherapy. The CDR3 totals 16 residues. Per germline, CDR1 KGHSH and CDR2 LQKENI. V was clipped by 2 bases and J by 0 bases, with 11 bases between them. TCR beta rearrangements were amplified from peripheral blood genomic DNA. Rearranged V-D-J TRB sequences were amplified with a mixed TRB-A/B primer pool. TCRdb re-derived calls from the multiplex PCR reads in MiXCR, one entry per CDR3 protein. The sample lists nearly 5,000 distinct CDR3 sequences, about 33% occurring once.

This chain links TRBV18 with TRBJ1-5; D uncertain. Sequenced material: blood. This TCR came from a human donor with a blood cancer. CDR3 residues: CASSPESTASNQPQHF. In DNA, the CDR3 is TGTGCCAGCTCACCAGAGAGCACCGCTAGCAATCAGCCCCAGCATTTT.